The rows below give T cell receptor beta chains drawn from one sample of a study of immune evolution from preneoplasia to lung adenocarcinoma. Libraries were prepared by immunoSEQ multiplex PCR; TCRdb keeps only in-frame clonotypes and omits some of them. The sample records about 4,300 clones, approximately 90% being singletons. Sequenced: FFPE lung adenocarcinoma in situ tissue. These TCRs come from a person aged 60-79 years with lung adenocarcinoma. Each CDR3 is given with its conserved first and last residue. A D gene is named only where the DNA matches it firmly. The size field is filled for only some rows; it gives once, few, many or a size class.

J gene	clone size	V gene	D gene	CDR3 DNA	CDR3 protein
TRBJ1-2	.	TRBV28	.	TGTGCCAGCAGTCTTACACTGCCCCCCCTTAACTATGGCTACACCTTC	CASSLTLPPLNYGYTF
TRBJ1-1	.	TRBV2	.	TGTGCCAGCAGTGGGGAAAAGGGCAGGACTGAAGCTTTCTTT	CASSGEKGRTEAFF
TRBJ2-1	.	TRBV19	TRBD1	TGTGCCAGTCAGGACAGGGTGGATGAGCAGTTCTTC	CASQDRVDEQFF
TRBJ1-2	.	TRBV5-6	.	TGTGCCAGCAGCTTTGACAGGCGAGGCTACACCTTC	CASSFDRRGYTF
TRBJ2-3	.	TRBV7-2	.	TGTGCCAGCAGCTTAGCGGAGCGCCGGTCAGATACGCAGTATTTT	CASSLAERRSDTQYF
TRBJ1-2	.	TRBV7-9	TRBD1	TGTGCCAGCAGCTTATCGGACAGGGGGGGCGGCTACACCTTC	CASSLSDRGGGYTF
TRBJ1-2	few	TRBV4-3	TRBD1	TGCGCCAGCAGCCCAGGGGGCCGATCTTTACCTAACTATGGCTACACCTTC	CASSPGGRSLPNYGYTF
TRBJ2-7	.	TRBV10-3	.	TGTGCCATCAGTGATGGGCGGGCGCGCTACGAGCAGTACTTC	CAISDGRARYEQYF
TRBJ1-1	.	TRBV7-9	TRBD1	TGTGCCAGCAGCTCCGGACAGGGGGCGAGGTTGGACACTGAAGCTTTCTTT	CASSSGQGARLDTEAFF
TRBJ2-3	.	TRBV25-1	TRBD2	TGTGCCAGCCATAGCGGGAGGAGGACAGATACGCAGTATTTT	CASHSGRRTDTQYF
TRBJ1-1	few	TRBV28	TRBD1	TGTGCCAGCAGCCGGGACAGGGGGACTGAAGCTTTCTTT	CASSRDRGTEAFF
TRBJ1-2	once	TRBV2	.	TGTGCCAGCAGTGAGGAGGGGTTGACTTATGGCTACACCTTC	CASSEEGLTYGYTF
TRBJ2-7	once	TRBV4-1	TRBD1	TGCGCCAGCAGCCAACTGAGAGGGGGCATCTCCTACGAGCAGTACTTC	CASSQLRGGISYEQYF
TRBJ1-5	.	TRBV5-6	.	TGTGCCAGCAGTAATATAGGGTATAGCAATCAGCCCCAGCATTTT	CASSNIGYSNQPQHF
TRBJ2-7	.	TRBV4-1	.	TGCGCCAGCAGCCTTTCGGACAGCTCCTACGAGCAGTACTTC	CASSLSDSSYEQYF
TRBJ2-1	.	TRBV4-2	.	TGTGCCAGCAGCCAAGCGGGGGTGGGGTCGAACAATGAGCAGTTCTTC	CASSQAGVGSNNEQFF
TRBJ2-7	.	TRBV6-1	.	TGTGCCAGCAGTGGACGGGACGCGGAGGCCTACGAGCAGTACTTC	CASSGRDAEAYEQYF
TRBJ1-1	.	TRBV7-6	.	TGTGCCAGCAGCTTAGGGAGTCCGGCGATGAACACTGAAGCTTTCTTT	CASSLGSPAMNTEAFF
TRBJ1-5	.	TRBV4-1	.	TGCGCCAGCAGCCAAGCATATATGACTCAGCCCCAGCATTTT	CASSQAYMTQPQHF
TRBJ2-2	.	TRBV29-1	.	TGCAGCGTTGAACCAGGGGCGAGCGGGGAGCTGTTTTTT	CSVEPGASGELFF
TRBJ2-1	.	TRBV4-3	TRBD2	TGCGCCAGCAGCCACCTTGGGACTAGCGGGATAGTCAATGAGCAGTTCTTC	CASSHLGTSGIVNEQFF
TRBJ1-2	.	TRBV5-1	.	TGCGCCAGCAGCTTGGGACAGGAGATTTATGGCTACACCTTC	CASSLGQEIYGYTF
TRBJ2-2	.	TRBV7-2	TRBD2	TGTGCCAGCAGCTTAGGACCGGCGGGAGGGAACACCGGGGAGCTGTTTTTT	CASSLGPAGGNTGELFF
TRBJ2-7	.	TRBV7-2	TRBD1	TGTGCCAGCAGCTCCTTTTCGGGACAGGGGTACGAGCAGTACTTC	CASSSFSGQGYEQYF
TRBJ2-1	.	TRBV2	.	TGTGCCAGCACAGGGCGGGTGAATGAGCAGTTCTTC	CASTGRVNEQFF
TRBJ2-5	once	TRBV7-7	.	TGTGCTAGCAGCCTCTCGGCGGGACCTCAAGAGACCCAGTACTTC	CASSLSAGPQETQYF
TRBJ1-2	once	TRBV28	.	TGTGCCAGCAGTTTATTTCGGACAGAAAACTATGGCTACACCTTC	CASSLFRTENYGYTF
TRBJ1-1	.	TRBV19	.	TGTGCCAGTAGTACGGGACGGGCAGGCTACACTGAAGCTTTCTTT	CASSTGRAGYTEAFF
TRBJ1-2	.	TRBV5-1	TRBD1	TGCGCCAGCAGCTCCGGACAGGGGAGCTATGGCTACACCTTC	CASSSGQGSYGYTF
TRBJ2-3	.	TRBV4-1	TRBD2	TGCGCCAGCAGCCAAATAGCGGGGGTCACCACAGATACGCAGTATTTT	CASSQIAGVTTDTQYF
TRBJ2-2	.	TRBV11-1	.	TGTGCCAGCAGCTTAGGTGACACCACGAACACCGGGGAGCTGTTTTTT	CASSLGDTTNTGELFF
TRBJ2-2	.	TRBV7-8	.	TGTGCCAGCAGCTTAAGGCAGGGCAGGGGGGAGCTGTTTTTT	CASSLRQGRGELFF
TRBJ2-2	.	TRBV21-1	.	TGTGCCAGCCGCCTTCAAGCGAACACCGGGGAGCTGTTTTTT	CASRLQANTGELFF
TRBJ2-1	once	TRBV2	TRBD1	TGTGCCAGCAGTGAGGGTAGGGGACAGGGGCGCTACAATGAGCAGTTCTTC	CASSEGRGQGRYNEQFF
TRBJ1-1	.	TRBV29-1	.	TGCAGCGTTGATTTTGGGGTGAACACTGAAGCTTTCTTT	CSVDFGVNTEAFF
TRBJ2-1	.	TRBV7-9	TRBD2	TGTGCCAGCAGCTTAGGTCTAGCGGGGGGGCCGGGCAATGAGCAGTTCTTC	CASSLGLAGGPGNEQFF
TRBJ2-7	.	TRBV30	TRBD1	TGTGCCTGGAGTGGGGACAGGGGAAGCGAGCAGTACTTC	CAWSGDRGSEQYF
TRBJ2-1	.	TRBV9	TRBD2	TGTGCCAGCAGCCCCGGACTAGCGGGCCACAGGAGCTCCTACAATGAGCAGTTCTTC	CASSPGLAGHRSSYNEQFF
TRBJ1-5	once	TRBV10-3	TRBD1	TGTGCCATCAGCAAGGGACAGCTCCCCAATCAGCCCCAGCATTTT	CAISKGQLPNQPQHF
TRBJ1-2	.	TRBV21-1	.	TGTGCCAGCAGCAAAGAAGGACTTACAGCCCCCGTGCGGGACAGTGCCCAGTGCTATGGCTACACCTTC	CASSKEGLTAPVRDSAQCYGYTF